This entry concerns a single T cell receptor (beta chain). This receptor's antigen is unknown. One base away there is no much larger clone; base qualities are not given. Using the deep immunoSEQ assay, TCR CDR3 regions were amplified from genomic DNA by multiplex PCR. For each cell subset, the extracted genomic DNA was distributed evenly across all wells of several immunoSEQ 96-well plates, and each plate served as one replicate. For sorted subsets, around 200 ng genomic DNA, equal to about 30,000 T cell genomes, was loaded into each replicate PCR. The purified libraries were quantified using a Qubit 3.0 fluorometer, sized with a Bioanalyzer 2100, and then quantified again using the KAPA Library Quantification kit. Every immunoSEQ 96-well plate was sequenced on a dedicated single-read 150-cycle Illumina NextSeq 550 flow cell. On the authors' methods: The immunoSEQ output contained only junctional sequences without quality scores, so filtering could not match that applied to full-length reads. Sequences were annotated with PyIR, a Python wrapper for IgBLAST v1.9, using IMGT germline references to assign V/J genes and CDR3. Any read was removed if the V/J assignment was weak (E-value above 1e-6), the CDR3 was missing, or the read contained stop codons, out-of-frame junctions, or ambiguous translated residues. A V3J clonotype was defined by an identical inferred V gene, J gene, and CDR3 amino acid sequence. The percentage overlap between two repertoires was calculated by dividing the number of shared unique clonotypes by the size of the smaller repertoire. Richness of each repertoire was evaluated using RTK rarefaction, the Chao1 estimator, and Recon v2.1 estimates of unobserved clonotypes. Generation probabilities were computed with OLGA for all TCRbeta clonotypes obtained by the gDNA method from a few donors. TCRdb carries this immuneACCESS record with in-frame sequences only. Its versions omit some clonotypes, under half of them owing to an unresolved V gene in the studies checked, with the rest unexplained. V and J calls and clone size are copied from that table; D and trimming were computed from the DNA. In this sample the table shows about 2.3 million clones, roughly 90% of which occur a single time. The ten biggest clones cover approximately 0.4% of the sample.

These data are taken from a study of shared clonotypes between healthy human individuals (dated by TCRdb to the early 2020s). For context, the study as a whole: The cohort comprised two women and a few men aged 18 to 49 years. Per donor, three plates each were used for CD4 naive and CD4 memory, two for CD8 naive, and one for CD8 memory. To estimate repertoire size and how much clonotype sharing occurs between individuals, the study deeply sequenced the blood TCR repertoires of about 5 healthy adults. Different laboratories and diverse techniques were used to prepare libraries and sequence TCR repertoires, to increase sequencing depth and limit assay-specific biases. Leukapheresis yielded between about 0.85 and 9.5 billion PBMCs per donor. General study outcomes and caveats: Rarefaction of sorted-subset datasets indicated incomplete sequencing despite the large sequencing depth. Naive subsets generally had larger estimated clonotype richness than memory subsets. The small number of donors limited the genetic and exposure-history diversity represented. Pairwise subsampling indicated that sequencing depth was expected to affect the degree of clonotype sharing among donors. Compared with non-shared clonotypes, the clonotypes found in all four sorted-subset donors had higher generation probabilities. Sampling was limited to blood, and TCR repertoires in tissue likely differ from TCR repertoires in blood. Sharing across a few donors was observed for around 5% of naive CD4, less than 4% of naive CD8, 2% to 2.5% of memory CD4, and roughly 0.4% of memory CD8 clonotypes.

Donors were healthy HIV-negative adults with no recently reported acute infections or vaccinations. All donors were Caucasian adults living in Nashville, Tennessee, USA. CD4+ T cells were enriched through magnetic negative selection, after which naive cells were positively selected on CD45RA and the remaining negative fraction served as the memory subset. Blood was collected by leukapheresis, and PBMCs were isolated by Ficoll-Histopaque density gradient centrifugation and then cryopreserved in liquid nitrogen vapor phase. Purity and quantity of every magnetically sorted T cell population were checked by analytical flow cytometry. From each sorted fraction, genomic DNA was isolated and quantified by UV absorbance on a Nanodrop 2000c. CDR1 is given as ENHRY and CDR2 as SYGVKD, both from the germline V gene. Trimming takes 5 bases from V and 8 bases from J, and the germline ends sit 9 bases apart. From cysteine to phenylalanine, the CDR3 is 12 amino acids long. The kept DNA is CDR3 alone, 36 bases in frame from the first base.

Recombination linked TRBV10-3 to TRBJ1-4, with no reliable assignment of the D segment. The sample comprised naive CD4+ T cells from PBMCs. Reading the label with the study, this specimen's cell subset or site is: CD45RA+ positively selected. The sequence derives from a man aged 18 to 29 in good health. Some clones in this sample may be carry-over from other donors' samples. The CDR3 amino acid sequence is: CAISTSGEKLFF. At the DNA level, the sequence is TGTGCCATCAGTACCAGTGGGGAAAAACTGTTTTTT.